A selection of T cell receptor beta chains follows, all from one sample in a study of T cell responses to AZD1222 COVID-19 vaccine. Only in-frame clones appear in the TCRdb table, and some are missing; sequencing was by immunoSEQ multiplex PCR. The sample lists about 150,000 clones, more than 85% seen once, with just under 7% in the top ten. The sequences come from peripheral blood, collected after recovery from COVID-19. These receptors all come from an adult who had recovered from COVID-19. Each CDR3 is given with its conserved first and last residue. A D gene is named only where the DNA matches it firmly. The listing skips clone size in some rows; elsewhere it reads once, few, many or a size class.

size: -; J: TRBJ2-5; D: TRBD2; V: TRBV6-5; CDR3: CASSYSGTSGGKTQYF; DNA: TGTGCCAGCAGTTACTCCGGGACTAGCGGGGGAAAGACCCAGTACTTC
size: -; J: TRBJ2-2; D: TRBD2; V: TRBV7-2; CDR3: CASSRAQRGGSGELFF; DNA: TGTGCCAGCAGCCGGGCTCAGCGGGGGGGCTCCGGGGAGCTGTTTTTT
size: -; J: TRBJ1-6; D: -; V: TRBV25-1; CDR3: CASSELGSPLHF; DNA: TGTGCCAGCAGTGAATTAGGTTCACCCCTCCACTTT
size: -; J: TRBJ1-5; D: -; V: TRBV7-9; CDR3: CASSYGQGGPQHF; DNA: TGTGCCAGCAGCTACGGGCAGGGCGGGCCCCAGCATTTT
size: -; J: TRBJ1-4; D: -; V: TRBV18; CDR3: CASSPLRTNEKLFF; DNA: TGTGCCAGCTCGCCTTTGCGGACTAATGAAAAACTGTTTTTT
size: -; J: TRBJ2-1; D: -; V: TRBV7-2; CDR3: CASSLNPLSYNEQFF; DNA: TGTGCCAGCAGCTTAAATCCTTTATCCTACAATGAGCAGTTCTTC
size: -; J: TRBJ1-1; D: -; V: TRBV19; CDR3: CASSIGGGKGTEAFF; DNA: TGTGCCAGTAGTATCGGGGGAGGGAAGGGCACTGAAGCTTTCTTT
size: -; J: TRBJ1-1; D: -; V: TRBV27; CDR3: CASSLVQGRTEAFF; DNA: TGTGCCAGCAGTTTAGTACAGGGTCGAACTGAAGCTTTCTTT
size: -; J: TRBJ2-1; D: -; V: TRBV7-2; CDR3: CASSLPTFAGRYNEQFF; DNA: TGTGCCAGCAGCTTACCGACGTTCGCGGGCCGGTACAATGAGCAGTTCTTC
size: few; J: TRBJ1-1; D: -; V: TRBV3-1/TRBV3-2; CDR3: CASSHANRAQLRTEAFF; DNA: TGTGCCAGCAGCCACGCAAACAGGGCTCAGTTGCGGACTGAAGCTTTCTTT
size: many; J: TRBJ2-2; D: TRBD2; V: TRBV3-1/TRBV3-2; CDR3: CASGKLAGVGTGELFF; DNA: TGTGCCAGCGGAAAGCTAGCGGGAGTCGGCACCGGGGAGCTGTTTTTT
size: -; J: TRBJ2-5; D: TRBD1; V: TRBV10-1; CDR3: CASSPGTVHQETQYF; DNA: TGCGCCAGCAGCCCTGGGACAGTCCACCAAGAGACCCAGTACTTC
size: -; J: TRBJ1-2; D: -; V: TRBV3-1/TRBV3-2; CDR3: CASSQAFRAPNYGYTF; DNA: TGTGCCAGCAGCCAAGCTTTTAGAGCCCCTAACTATGGCTACACCTTC
size: -; J: TRBJ1-4; D: -; V: TRBV5-6; CDR3: CASSLKGPGEKLFF; DNA: TGTGCCAGCAGCTTGAAGGGTCCAGGCGAAAAACTGTTTTTT
size: -; J: TRBJ1-1; D: -; V: TRBV7-9; CDR3: CASSSGGSTEAFF; DNA: TGTGCCAGCAGTAGCGGGGGGAGCACTGAAGCTTTCTTT
size: -; J: TRBJ1-4; D: -; V: TRBV5-5; CDR3: CASSSPGREKLFF; DNA: TGTGCCAGCAGCTCACCCGGGAGGGAAAAACTGTTTTTT
size: once; J: TRBJ2-3; D: -; V: TRBV5-1; CDR3: CASSLDRPADTQYF; DNA: TGCGCCAGCAGCCTCGACAGACCGGCAGATACGCAGTATTTT
size: -; J: TRBJ1-2; D: -; V: TRBV5-1; CDR3: CASSSTARDGYTF; DNA: TGCGCCAGCAGCTCGACAGCCCGGGATGGCTACACCTTC
size: -; J: TRBJ1-2; D: -; V: TRBV5-4; CDR3: CASSPNEGGYTF; DNA: TGTGCCAGCAGCCCTAACGAGGGTGGCTACACCTTC
size: -; J: TRBJ1-5; D: -; V: TRBV28; CDR3: CASSSRGAGNQPQHF; DNA: TGTGCCAGCAGTAGCCGGGGGGCGGGCAATCAGCCCCAGCATTTT
size: -; J: TRBJ1-1; D: -; V: TRBV6-5; CDR3: CASSYTGLASNTEAFF; DNA: TGTGCCAGCAGTTATACAGGGCTTGCAAGTAACACTGAAGCTTTCTTT
size: -; J: TRBJ2-7; D: TRBD1; V: TRBV5-1; CDR3: CASSLPGQLSYEQYF; DNA: TGCGCCAGCAGCTTACCGGGACAGCTCTCCTACGAGCAGTACTTC
size: -; J: TRBJ1-6; D: TRBD1; V: TRBV5-6; CDR3: CASSGEGQHYNSPLHF; DNA: TGTGCCAGCAGCGGTGAGGGACAGCACTATAATTCACCCCTCCACTTT
size: -; J: TRBJ2-5; D: TRBD1; V: TRBV28; CDR3: CASSHTSGTEETQYF; DNA: TGTGCCAGCAGTCACACTTCCGGGACAGAAGAGACCCAGTACTTC
size: once; J: TRBJ1-4; D: TRBD1; V: TRBV18; CDR3: CASSRTGTGGSTNEKLFF; DNA: TGTGCCAGCTCACGAACCGGGACAGGGGGATCAACTAATGAAAAACTGTTTTTT
size: -; J: TRBJ1-2; D: -; V: TRBV7-2; CDR3: CASSFLQGWDGYTF; DNA: TGTGCCAGCAGCTTCCTCCAGGGATGGGATGGCTACACCTTC
size: -; J: TRBJ2-7; D: TRBD2; V: TRBV28; CDR3: CASSLSSGSSYEQYF; DNA: TGTGCCAGCAGTTTATCTAGCGGGAGCTCCTACGAGCAGTACTTC
size: -; J: TRBJ2-2; D: -; V: TRBV19; CDR3: CASSTRDRRNTGELFF; DNA: TGTGCCAGTAGTACACGGGACCGAAGGAACACCGGGGAGCTGTTTTTT
size: -; J: TRBJ2-7; D: -; V: TRBV28; CDR3: CASSPGQSYEQYF; DNA: TGTGCCAGCAGTCCCGGACAGTCCTACGAGCAGTACTTC
size: -; J: TRBJ2-7; D: -; V: TRBV7-7; CDR3: CASSSDLPGPSTRQYF; DNA: TGTGCCAGCAGCTCAGATCTGCCGGGACCCTCTACGCGGCAGTACTTC
size: -; J: TRBJ2-1; D: TRBD1; V: TRBV4-2; CDR3: CASSQEGTGTGRYHEQFF; DNA: TGTGCCAGCAGCCAAGAGGGGACCGGGACAGGGAGGTACCATGAGCAGTTCTTC
size: -; J: TRBJ2-3; D: TRBD2; V: TRBV2; CDR3: CASRPLPGRAGMDTQYF; DNA: TGTGCCAGCAGACCCCTCCCAGGGCGAGCGGGGATGGATACGCAGTATTTT
size: -; J: TRBJ1-2; D: -; V: TRBV3-1/TRBV3-2; CDR3: CASSLAGGQIYGYTF; DNA: TGTGCCAGCAGCCTAGCGGGGGGGCAGATCTATGGCTACACCTTC
size: once; J: TRBJ2-3; D: -; V: TRBV29-1; CDR3: CSQTVSGSTDTQYF; DNA: TGCAGCCAGACCGTTAGCGGTAGCACAGATACGCAGTATTTT
size: -; J: TRBJ1-5; D: TRBD1; V: TRBV19; CDR3: CASSIDGGGGQPQHF; DNA: TGTGCCAGTAGTATAGATGGAGGGGGCGGTCAGCCCCAGCATTTT
size: -; J: TRBJ1-1; D: -; V: TRBV13; CDR3: CASSLTLMNTEAFF; DNA: TGTGCCAGCAGCTTAACACTCATGAACACTGAAGCTTTCTTT
size: -; J: TRBJ2-2; D: -; V: TRBV9; CDR3: CASSVGTAYTGELFF; DNA: TGTGCCAGCAGCGTAGGAACAGCCTACACCGGGGAGCTGTTTTTT
size: -; J: TRBJ1-2; D: TRBD1; V: TRBV19; CDR3: CASCGWDRDNGYTF; DNA: TGTGCCAGCTGTGGATGGGACAGGGACAATGGCTACACCTTC
size: -; J: TRBJ1-1; D: -; V: TRBV19; CDR3: CASSTVALTGSTEAFF; DNA: TGTGCCAGTAGTACAGTTGCCCTTACAGGGTCCACTGAAGCTTTCTTT
size: once; J: TRBJ1-5; D: -; V: TRBV28; CDR3: CASSLQSVEPQHF; DNA: TGTGCCAGCAGTTTGCAGTCCGTGGAGCCCCAGCATTTT
size: -; J: TRBJ2-2; D: TRBD2; V: TRBV14; CDR3: CASSMLAGPGELFF; DNA: TGTGCCAGCAGTATGCTAGCGGGACCCGGGGAGCTGTTTTTT
size: -; J: TRBJ1-2; D: -; V: TRBV6-5; CDR3: CASSYSKRTNYGYTF; DNA: TGTGCCAGCAGTTACTCGAAAAGGACTAACTATGGCTACACCTTC
size: -; J: TRBJ2-7; D: TRBD1; V: TRBV5-1; CDR3: CASSPETGGPYEQYF; DNA: TGCGCCAGCAGCCCCGAGACAGGGGGCCCCTACGAGCAGTACTTC
size: -; J: TRBJ1-4; D: TRBD1; V: TRBV28; CDR3: CASRSLGQGTNEKLFF; DNA: TGTGCCAGCAGATCTCTAGGACAGGGGACTAATGAAAAACTGTTTTTT
size: -; J: TRBJ2-2; D: -; V: TRBV6-6; CDR3: CASSPTARDGETGELFF; DNA: TGTGCCAGCAGTCCAACCGCTAGGGACGGGGAAACCGGGGAGCTGTTTTTT
size: -; J: TRBJ2-7; D: -; V: TRBV28; CDR3: CASSQGSYEQYF; DNA: TGTGCCAGCAGCCAGGGCTCCTACGAGCAGTACTTC
size: -; J: TRBJ1-2; D: TRBD1; V: TRBV7-2; CDR3: CASSHVWGPGQAPAICTF; DNA: TGTGCCAGCAGCCACGTTTGGGGCCCCGGACAGGCCCCCGCGATTTGCACCTTC
size: -; J: TRBJ1-2; D: -; V: TRBV3-1/TRBV3-2; CDR3: CASRGSYGYTF; DNA: TGTGCCAGCAGAGGGTCCTATGGCTACACCTTC
size: once; J: TRBJ2-7; D: TRBD1; V: TRBV5-8; CDR3: CASSQTGRYEQYF; DNA: TGTGCCAGCAGCCAGACAGGGCGATACGAGCAGTACTTC
size: once; J: TRBJ1-6; D: -; V: TRBV4-1; CDR3: CASSQDQGSYSPLHF; DNA: TGCGCCAGCAGCCAAGACCAGGGTTCGTATTCACCCCTCCACTTT
size: -; J: TRBJ1-4; D: -; V: TRBV6-5; CDR3: CAARRALGANEKLFF; DNA: TGTGCCGCCCGGAGGGCGCTCGGAGCTAATGAAAAACTGTTTTTT
size: -; J: TRBJ1-6; D: -; V: TRBV5-1; CDR3: CASSLGMPVIDSPLHF; DNA: TGCGCCAGCAGCTTGGGTATGCCAGTCATTGATTCACCCCTCCACTTT